The entry below gives a single T cell receptor (beta chain) sequence along with its context. As yet, its antigen is unknown. This sample is part of a study of T cells in Graves' hyperthyroidism and ophthalmopathy. General study findings and limits: By a 13 V-J model, ophthalmopathy was set apart from stable hyperthyroidism.

Per germline, CDR1 ENHRY and CDR2 SYGVKD. This CDR3 has 18 amino acids. Trimming shortened V by 6 bases and J by 8 bases, and 29 bases separated the two germline ends. Fresh 10 ml peripheral blood yielded PBMCs. Researchers amplified the TCR beta CDR3 regions from RNA transcripts. An initial round of RT-PCR targeting the TCR CDR3 relied on the HTBI primer set. TCRdb re-analysed the multiplex PCR reads in MiXCR, keeping a single row per CDR3 protein. Of about 690,000 distinct CDR3 sequences listed, roughly 17% are singletons. Source material: blood. V usage is TRBV10-3 and J usage is TRBJ2-4; the D gene is possibly TRBD2 (5 bases). The sequence was obtained from a man aged 50 to 60 with Graves' hyperthyroidism. CDR3 sequence (DNA): TGTGCCATCAGCCGGTATGAGGGAGTTTTGGGTAAATTGGACATTCAGTACTTC. Protein product: CAISRYEGVLGKLDIQYF.